The T cell receptor beta chain under discussion was sequenced for a study of T cell responses to AZD1222 COVID-19 vaccine. V dropped 0 bases and J dropped 7 bases, with 13 bases sitting between them. The CDR3 is 14 residues long. The germline CDR1 and CDR2 sequences are SGDLS and YYNGEE. Produced via immunoSEQ multiplex PCR; TCRdb's table is partial and in-frame only. Here the sample spans roughly 180,000 clones, 80% to 90% being singletons. The receptor comes from an adult in good health. The rearrangement uses TRBV9 and TRBJ1-1; no firm D call. This specimen was peripheral blood, taken on day 0 of AZD1222 vaccination. The CDR3 bases are TGTGCCAGCAGCGTAGATTCCGGCTCCAGTGAAGCTTTCTTT. As protein: CASSVDSGSSEAFF.